Described below is a single T cell receptor (beta chain) sequence and its context. Its antigen is unknown. No clone much larger than this one lies a single base away; base qualities are absent. The method was 5' RACE. The run used an Illumina HiSeq 2500. A second PCR of about 6 to 11 cycles was performed with a sample-barcoded 5' primer and a J-beta primer mix. A template-switch 5' adaptor carrying 12 random nucleotides introduced a unique molecular identifier onto each TCR beta cDNA molecule. Each sample yielded at least 2.5 million CDR3-containing paired-end reads. First-strand cDNA synthesis was performed from all RNA using the Mint cDNA synthesis kit, with priming by a TRBC-specific oligonucleotide. After uracil-DNA glycosylase treatment, a first 18-cycle PCR used universal primers M1SS and BC2_uni_R on all cDNA. From the authors' description of their analysis: Normalization of each sample was performed by random selection of 1 million high-quality reads, each carrying a distinct molecular identifier. Instead of being binned into consensus sequences, reads with shared molecular identifiers were discarded. MiTCR, with a Q25 quality threshold and the strictest error-elimination algorithm, was used for CDR3 identification, clonotype clustering and error correction. A nonparametric unseen species model using Euler transformation provided a lower-bound estimate of total TCR beta diversity. TCRdb applied fastp at Q25 and MiXCR to the public reads, then kept only in-frame beta chains. Each CDR3 protein appears once, grouped with its most common genes and DNA. TCRdb's processing, not the study's, gives the V and J calls here. Recorded for this sample are 790,000 or so distinct CDR3 sequences; 56% of them occurred a single time. The ten largest account for roughly 26% of the sample.

These data come from a study of blood T cells in healthy people across ages (dated by TCRdb to the mid-2010s). Broadly, across the study: In model experiments, roughly one uniquely barcoded TCR beta cDNA molecule per two T cells was captured by template switching. Using deep sequencing normalized with unique cDNA molecular identifiers, the study measured how TCR beta repertoire diversity changes with age. Donors were grouped into four age groups: young (average approximately 16 years), middle-aged (around 39), aged (62) and long-lived (82). Donors of different ages were randomly distributed across sequencing lanes to avoid experimental bias. The study analyzed two additional independent replicas of 1 million unique cDNA reads from the same blood draw for two donors, one aged 18 to 30 and one aged 80 or older. On the study overall, not on this receptor specifically: Estimates of total diversity based on one million sequenced T cells were regarded as lower bounds and as underestimates. Because profiling used bulk unsorted PBMCs, naive and antigen-experienced compartments could not be compared conclusively. Observed TCR beta diversity per million T cells fell roughly linearly with age, and a significant reduction was already apparent by age approximately 41. Donor CMV infection status was unknown, potentially confounding age-related changes in expanded clonotypes. A strong correlation was found between observed TCR beta diversity and the percentage of naive T cells measured by flow cytometry. Compared with the aged group, more naive CD4+ T cells, fewer expanded clones and increased TCR diversity were shown by the long-lived group, suggesting age selection.

The germline ends are 9 bases apart after V is trimmed by 3 bases and J by 4 bases. According to the germline V gene, CDR1 reads SQVTM and CDR2 reads ANQGSEA. From its cysteine to its phenylalanine, the CDR3 spans 12 amino acids. Only CDR3 DNA is held: 36 bases, read in frame from base 1. The 39 donors, aged about 6 to 100 years, were systemically healthy Caucasian individuals from Russia. About 9.6 milliliters of peripheral blood were collected from each donor into EDTA-treated Vacutainer tubes. Ficoll-Paque density-gradient centrifugation was used to isolate PBMCs, with at least 6 million obtained per sample. Total RNA was extracted from PBMCs with Trizol reagent, with at least 6 micrograms obtained per sample. For every donor, an aliquot of PBMCs went through flow cytometry to measure the percentages of naive CD45RAhigh/CD27high T cells.

Sequencing was performed on blood. This chain is built from TRBV29-1 and TRBJ1-1, with the D gene call left open. The TCR comes from a man aged 40-50 years in good health. Here is the DNA: TGCAGCGTTGATATGGGGAGCACTGAAGCTTTCTTT. It translates as CSVDMGSTEAFF.